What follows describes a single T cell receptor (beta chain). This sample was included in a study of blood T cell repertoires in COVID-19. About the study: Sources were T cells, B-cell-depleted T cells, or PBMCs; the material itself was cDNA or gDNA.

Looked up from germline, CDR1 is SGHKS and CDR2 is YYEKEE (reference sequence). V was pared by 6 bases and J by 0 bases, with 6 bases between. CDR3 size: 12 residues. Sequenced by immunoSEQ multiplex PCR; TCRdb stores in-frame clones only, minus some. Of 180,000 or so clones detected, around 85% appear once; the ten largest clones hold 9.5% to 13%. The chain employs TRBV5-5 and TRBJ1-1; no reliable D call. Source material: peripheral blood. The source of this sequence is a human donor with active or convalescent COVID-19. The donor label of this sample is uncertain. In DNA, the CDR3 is TGTGCCAGCATCCTTTTGAACACTGAAGCTTTCTTT. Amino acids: CASILLNTEAFF.